This note documents a single TCR beta chain sequence. The antigen is unknown. This entry comes from a study of circulating and synovial CD4+ cells in juvenile arthritis. Findings and caveats of the study: Bulk blood CD4 samples held at least an order of magnitude more or fewer genomes than CPL. Circulating pathogenic-like lymphocytes shared a substantially higher fraction of CDR3 sequences with synovium than bulk blood.

Profiled with immunoSEQ multiplex PCR; TCRdb holds only in-frame clones, not every one. This table has some 35,000 clones, around 95% appearing once. The CDR3 spans 14 residues. Germline V gene lookup returns CDR1 MNHEY and CDR2 SVGAGI. Trimming stripped 6 bases from V and 2 bases from J, with 11 bases between. The V and J genes are TRBV6-5 and TRBJ1-3, with a tentative D call TRBD1 (5 bases). This TCR was sampled from a human donor with juvenile idiopathic arthritis. The sequenced sample consisted of CD4+ T cells from blood. CDR3 region: CASSRAGAGNTIYF. CDR3 DNA: TGTGCCAGCAGCCGGGCGGGGGCTGGAAACACCATATATTTT.